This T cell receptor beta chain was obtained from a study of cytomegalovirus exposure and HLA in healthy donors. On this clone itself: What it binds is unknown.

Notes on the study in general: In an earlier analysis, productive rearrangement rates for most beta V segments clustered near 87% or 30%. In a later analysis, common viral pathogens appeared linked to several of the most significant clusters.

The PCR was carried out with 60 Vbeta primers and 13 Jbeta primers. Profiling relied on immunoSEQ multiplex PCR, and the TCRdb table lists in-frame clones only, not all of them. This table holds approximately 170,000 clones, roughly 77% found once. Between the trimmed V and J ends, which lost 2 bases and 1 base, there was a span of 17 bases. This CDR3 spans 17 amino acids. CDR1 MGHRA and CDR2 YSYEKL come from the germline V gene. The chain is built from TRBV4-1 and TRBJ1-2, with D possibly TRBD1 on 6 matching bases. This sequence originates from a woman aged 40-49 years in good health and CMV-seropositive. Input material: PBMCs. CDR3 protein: CASSQQTGSIFNYGYTF. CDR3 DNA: TGCGCCAGCAGCCAACAGACAGGTTCGATTTTTAACTATGGCTACACCTTC.